This is a list of T cell receptor beta chains from one sample in a study of control samples from healthy donors and cancer patients. Here immunoSEQ multiplex PCR was the method, and the copy in TCRdb shows in-frame clones only, minus some. The sample lists under 150,000 clones, roughly nine tenths occurring once. The sample consisted of blood. The receptors were gathered from a woman aged 25 to 39 in good health. Each CDR3 is given with its conserved first and last residue. D genes are given only for firm matches. Size tells how often a clone was seen (once, few, many) or the class of an expanded clone, and some rows leave it out.

>TRBV11-3|TRBD1|NA|TRBJ2-1
TGTGCCAGCAGCCCCGGGACAGGGTTCGGTGAGCAGTTCTTC
CASSPGTGFGEQFF
>TRBV30|TRBD1|NA|TRBJ1-3
TGTGCCTGGGGGGGACAGACTGGAAACACCATATATTTT
CAWGGQTGNTIYF
>TRBV19|TRBD1|NA|TRBJ1-4
TGTGCCAGTAGGGGCAGACAGGGGAACGAAAAACTGTTTTTT
CASRGRQGNEKLFF
>TRBV30|NA|NA|TRBJ2-7
TGTGCCTGGAGTGTATCTGGGCCTCCAGAGCAGTACTTC
CAWSVSGPPEQYF
>TRBV12-5|TRBD2|NA|TRBJ2-3
TGTGCTAGAGCCACCGGGACTAGCGGGAGAATCCGGTTTCCAGATACGCAGTATTTT
CARATGTSGRIRFPDTQYF
>TRBV7-9|NA|NA|TRBJ2-7
TGTGCCAGCAGCTTATCTCAGGGGTCCTACTACGAGCAGTACTTC
CASSLSQGSYYEQYF
>TRBV5-1|NA|NA|TRBJ1-1
TGCGCCAGCAGCTTGGAGCTAGGTCGGAACACTGAAGCTTTCTTT
CASSLELGRNTEAFF
>TRBV2|TRBD1|once|TRBJ2-2
TGTGCCAGCAGTGGACAGGGGGCGACCGGGGAGCTGTTTTTT
CASSGQGATGELFF
>TRBV6-5|NA|once|TRBJ2-3
TGTGCCAGCAGTTACGGGGGGAGCACAGATACGCAGTATTTT
CASSYGGSTDTQYF
>TRBV11-1|NA|NA|TRBJ2-3
TGTGCCAGCAGCCCAACATCTCAGGATACGCAGTATTTT
CASSPTSQDTQYF
>TRBV7-2|TRBD2|once|TRBJ2-5
TGTGCCAGCAGCGTGGGACTAGCGGGAGGGGACAGGGTCTCCCAGTACTTC
CASSVGLAGGDRVSQYF
>TRBV19|NA|once|TRBJ1-5
TGTGCCAGTAGTATACAGGGAAGCCAGCATTTT
CASSIQGSQHF